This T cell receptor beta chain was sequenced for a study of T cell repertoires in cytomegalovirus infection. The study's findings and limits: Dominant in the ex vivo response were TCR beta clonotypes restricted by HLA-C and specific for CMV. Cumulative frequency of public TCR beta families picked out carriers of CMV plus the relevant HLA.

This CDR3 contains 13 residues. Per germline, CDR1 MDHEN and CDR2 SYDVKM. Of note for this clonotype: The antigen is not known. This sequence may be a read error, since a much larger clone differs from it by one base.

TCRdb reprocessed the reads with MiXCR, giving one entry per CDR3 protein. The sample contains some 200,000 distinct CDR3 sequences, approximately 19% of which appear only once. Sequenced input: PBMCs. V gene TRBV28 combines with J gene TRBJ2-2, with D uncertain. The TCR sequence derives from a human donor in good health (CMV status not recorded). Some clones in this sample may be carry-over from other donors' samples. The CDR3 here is CVSQASLTGELFF. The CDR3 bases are TGTGTCAGCCAAGCGAGCTTGACCGGGGAGCTGTTTTTT.